This entry is about one T cell receptor (beta chain). This clonotype was found a few times. The antigen it binds to is not known. No base-level quality is on record; no much larger clone is a single base apart. This sample is part of a study of response to subunit inactivated influenza vaccine listed by TCRdb under 2018. About the full investigation: The study used deep quantitative T cell receptor repertoire profiling to track responses to a trivalent subunit inactivated influenza vaccine. The paper as a whole reports these results and caveats: According to the authors, only a limited number of new T cells may be recruited by each seasonal influenza vaccination.

The library was generated by RT-PCR. The instrument was an Illumina HiSeq 2500. Using fastp trimming at Q25 and MiXCR clonotype assembly, TCRdb reanalyzed the public sequencing data and kept in-frame beta chains. When rows share a CDR3 protein, they turn into one entry using the most common DNA and genes. This sample is represented by 700,000 to 900,000 distinct CDR3 sequences; 21% of them were singletons. The ten top clones hold roughly 10% of the sample. Trimming accounts for 4 bases at V and 5 bases at J, while the number of junction bases matched to no gene is 5. The CDR1 and CDR2 encoded by the germline V gene are SGHRS and YFSETQ. There are 13 amino acids in the CDR3, from cysteine to phenylalanine inclusive. Only the CDR3 portion is preserved as DNA: 39 bases, with reading frame beginning at the first base.

The sample in question was PBMCs from blood, obtained roughly 5 days after vaccination. The chain couples TRBV5-1 to TRBJ2-5; TRBD1 lines up with 7 middle nucleotides. This sequence was found in a man in his fifties who received an inactivated influenza vaccine. Donor details come from another sample of the same person, matched by shared clones. The nucleotide sequence reads TGCGCCAGCAGCGTTAACAGGGGTGAGACCCAGTACTTC. The resulting protein is CASSVNRGETQYF.